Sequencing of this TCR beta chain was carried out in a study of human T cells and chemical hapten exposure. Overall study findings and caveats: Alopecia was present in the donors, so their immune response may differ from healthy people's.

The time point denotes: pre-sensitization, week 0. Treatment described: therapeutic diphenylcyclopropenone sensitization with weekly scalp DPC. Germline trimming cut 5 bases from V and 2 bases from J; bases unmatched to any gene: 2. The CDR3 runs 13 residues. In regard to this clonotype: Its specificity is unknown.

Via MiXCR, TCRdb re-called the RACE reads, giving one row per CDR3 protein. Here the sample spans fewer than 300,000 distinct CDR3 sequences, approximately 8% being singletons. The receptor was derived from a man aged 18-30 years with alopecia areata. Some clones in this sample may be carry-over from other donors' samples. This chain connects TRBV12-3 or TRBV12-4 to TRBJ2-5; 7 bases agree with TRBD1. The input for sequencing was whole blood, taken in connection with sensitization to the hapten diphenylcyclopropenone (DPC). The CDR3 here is CASSRQGQETQYF. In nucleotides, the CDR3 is TGTGCCAGCAGTCGACAGGGTCAAGAGACCCAGTACTTC.